The clone carrying this TCR beta chain showed up many times. The antigen is not known. A single record per CDR3 protein comes from TCRdb applying MiXCR to the 5' RACE reads. The data hold some 320,000 distinct CDR3 sequences, with 8.7% observed a single time. These data come from a study of T cells after yellow fever vaccination. Broader study findings: Some clonotypes were seen in both the CD4 and the CD8 compartments. These made up a small share and likely arose from convergent recombination.

Trimming at V came to 1 base and at J to 8 bases, leaving 7 bases not matched to a gene. Germline V gene sequence: CDR1 MNHEY, CDR2 SVGAGI. The CDR3 has 16 residues. Sequences were derived from PBMCs, sampled on the day of the first yellow fever vaccination. The clonotype comes from a man in his late teens or twenties who received the YFV17D yellow fever vaccine. V is TRBV6-5 and J is TRBJ1-6; 8 bases are a match to TRBD1. This CDR3 reads CASSYYYGQGDSPLHF. CDR3 DNA: TGTGCCAGCAGTTACTACTACGGACAGGGAGATTCACCCCTCCACTTT.